This T cell receptor beta chain was documented in a study of beta chain bispecific antibodies for T cell cancers. Background on the study: The leukemia lines expressed TRBV12-3 (Jurkat) and TRBV5-5 (HPB-ALL). Whole-study results and caveats: Anti-TRBV12 exposure, compared with anti-CD19, reduced the TRBV12-3 proportion of TRBV signal by about 99%. Normal T cells contributed less of the targeted TRBV signal than the leukemia cells did.

In TCRdb, the 5' RACE reads were re-called with MiXCR into one record per CDR3 protein. Here the sample spans about 20,000 distinct CDR3 sequences, about 2% being singletons. From germline, CDR1 is SGHRS and CDR2 YFSETQ. V lost 4 bases to trimming and J lost 0 bases, with 10 bases between them. CDR3 length: 14 amino acids. This clonotype occurred many times. Antigen unknown. Either OKT3 anti-CD3 antibody or CD3/CD28 beads expanded T cells from blood mononuclear cells over 3 days. Normal T cells cocultured with Jurkat cells and anti-TRBV12 bispecific. The chain links TRBV5-1 to TRBJ1-1; D may be TRBD1 (6 bases). Sequenced here: healthy donor T cells cultured with leukemia cells, sampled from a culture containing a bispecific antibody targeting TCR Vbeta12. This receptor was identified in a human donor in good health. Some clones in this sample may be carry-over from other donors' samples. The CDR3 spells CASSRDMMNTEAFF. CDR3 DNA sequence: TGCGCCAGCAGCAGGGACATGATGAACACTGAAGCTTTCTTT.